This is a list of T cell receptor beta chains from one sample in a study of cytomegalovirus exposure and HLA in healthy donors. Some clones are missing from TCRdb's copy, which holds only in-frame ones; the method was immunoSEQ multiplex PCR. The sample lists a few hundred thousand clones, 86% occurring once. The sequencing input was PBMCs. These receptors were obtained from a woman aged 18-29 years in good health and CMV-seronegative. Each CDR3 is given with its conserved first and last residue. D genes are given only for firm matches. Expanded clones get a size class; other rows say once, few or many, or leave the size out.

d_gene: -; v_gene: TRBV25-1; j_gene: TRBJ2-1; abundance: -; CDR3aa: CASSEYYSVQDEQFF; CDR3nt: TGTGCCAGCAGTGAATATTACTCCGTCCAGGATGAGCAGTTCTTC
d_gene: TRBD2; v_gene: TRBV6-6; j_gene: TRBJ2-2; abundance: -; CDR3aa: CASSLLAGTGELFF; CDR3nt: TGTGCCAGCAGTTTACTAGCGGGGACCGGGGAGCTGTTTTTT
d_gene: -; v_gene: TRBV4-1; j_gene: TRBJ1-2; abundance: -; CDR3aa: CASSQDPGRGYTF; CDR3nt: TGCGCCAGCAGCCAAGATCCAGGGCGAGGCTACACCTTC
d_gene: -; v_gene: TRBV23-1; j_gene: TRBJ2-6; abundance: -; CDR3aa: CAVTPLGSSGANVLTF; CDR3nt: TGCGCCGTCACCCCCCTAGGTTCCTCGGGGGCCAACGTCCTGACTTTC
d_gene: -; v_gene: TRBV28; j_gene: TRBJ1-4; abundance: -; CDR3aa: CASSFWWRNANEKLFF; CDR3nt: TGTGCCAGCAGTTTTTGGTGGAGGAACGCTAATGAAAAACTGTTTTTT
d_gene: TRBD1; v_gene: TRBV2; j_gene: TRBJ2-7; abundance: -; CDR3aa: CASSSGQDSYEQYF; CDR3nt: TGTGCCAGCAGCTCGGGACAGGACTCCTACGAGCAGTACTTC
d_gene: -; v_gene: TRBV6-5; j_gene: TRBJ1-6; abundance: few; CDR3aa: CASRRGASSPLHF; CDR3nt: TGTGCCAGCAGGCGGGGGGCTAGTTCACCCCTCCACTTT
d_gene: -; v_gene: TRBV1; j_gene: TRBJ2-5; abundance: -; CDR3aa: CTSSLPLAGEETQYF; CDR3nt: TGCACCAGCAGCCTCCCGTTGGCGGGGGAAGAGACCCAGTACTTC
d_gene: TRBD1; v_gene: TRBV9; j_gene: TRBJ2-5; abundance: -; CDR3aa: CASSVAGQGVETQYF; CDR3nt: TGTGCCAGCAGCGTAGCAGGACAGGGGGTAGAGACCCAGTACTTC
d_gene: -; v_gene: TRBV5-1; j_gene: TRBJ1-1; abundance: -; CDR3aa: CASSSTLEAEAFF; CDR3nt: TGCGCCAGCAGCTCGACCCTGGAGGCTGAAGCTTTCTTT
d_gene: TRBD1; v_gene: TRBV6-5; j_gene: TRBJ2-7; abundance: -; CDR3aa: CASSQDRGTYEQYF; CDR3nt: TGTGCCAGCAGCCAGGACAGGGGGACCTACGAGCAGTACTTC
d_gene: -; v_gene: TRBV27; j_gene: TRBJ1-5; abundance: -; CDR3aa: CASSTRGGQPQHF; CDR3nt: TGTGCCAGCAGTACCCGGGGAGGTCAGCCCCAGCATTTT
d_gene: TRBD1; v_gene: TRBV25-1; j_gene: TRBJ2-7; abundance: -; CDR3aa: CASSGTVETYEQYF; CDR3nt: TGTGCCAGCAGCGGGACAGTAGAAACCTACGAGCAGTACTTC